Described below is a single TCR beta chain sequence and its context. Its recognized antigen is unknown. Within one base of it there is no much larger clone, and no base qualities were kept. The sample comes from a study of blood T cells in healthy people across ages (dated by TCRdb to about 2015). Background on the whole study: In model experiments, template switching captured roughly one uniquely barcoded TCR beta cDNA molecule for every two T cells. Using deep sequencing normalized with unique cDNA molecular identifiers, the study measured how TCR beta repertoire diversity changes with age. Donors were grouped into four age groups: young (average approximately 15 years), middle-aged (under 40), aged (roughly 67) and long-lived (approximately 78). The study analyzed two additional independent replicas of 1 million unique cDNA reads from the same blood draw for two donors, one aged 18 to 29 and one aged 80 or older.

The roughly 37 donors, aged about 6 to 100 years, were systemically healthy Caucasian individuals from Russia. Around 10 milliliters of peripheral blood were collected from each donor into EDTA-treated Vacutainer tubes. Ficoll-Paque density-gradient centrifugation was used to isolate PBMCs, with at least 7 million obtained per sample. Total RNA, at least 5 micrograms per sample, was extracted from PBMCs with Trizol reagent. The percentages of naive CD45RAhigh/CD27high T cells were determined by flow cytometry on a PBMC aliquot from every donor. Receptor amplification or capture employed 5' RACE. The sample was run on an Illumina HiSeq 2500. The second PCR ran for about 6 to 11 cycles and used a J-beta primer mix along with a sample-barcoded 5' primer. A unique molecular identifier was introduced onto each TCR beta cDNA molecule by a template-switch 5' adaptor carrying 12 random nucleotides. Each sample yielded at least 3 million CDR3-containing paired-end reads. All of the RNA was converted into first-strand cDNA using the Mint cDNA synthesis kit, with a TRBC-specific oligonucleotide serving as the primer. Following uracil-DNA glycosylase treatment, a first 18-cycle PCR with universal primers M1SS and BC2_uni_R was performed on all cDNA. The original pipeline was this. Each sample was normalized by randomly selecting 1 million high-quality reads, each carrying a distinct molecular identifier. Instead of being binned into consensus sequences, reads that shared molecular identifiers were thrown out. MiTCR, with a Q25 quality threshold and the strictest error-elimination algorithm, was used for CDR3 identification, clonotype clustering and error correction. Lower-bound total TCR beta diversity was estimated with a nonparametric unseen species model using Euler transformation. Using fastp trimming at Q25 and MiXCR clonotype assembly, TCRdb reanalyzed the public sequencing data and kept in-frame beta chains. Rows are combined by CDR3 protein, so each entry shows the most common genes and DNA. TCRdb, rather than the study authors, made the V and J calls. For this sample there are some 760,000 distinct CDR3 sequences; more than 20% appear just once. 9% to 9.5% of the sample belongs to the ten largest clones.

Trimmed from V: 0 bases; trimmed from J: 1 base; junction bases lacking a gene match: 5. The cysteine opens and the phenylalanine closes a CDR3 of 17 amino acids. The retained sequence is limited to the CDR3, 51 bases, with the frame set at the first base. The germline V gene supplies CDR1 KGHSH and CDR2 LQKENI. Results the study describes overall, beyond this receptor: The long-lived group showed more naive CD4+ T cells, fewer expanded clones and increased TCR diversity than the aged group, suggesting age selection. Total diversity estimates from one million sequenced T cells were considered lower bounds and underestimates. Because donor CMV infection status was unknown, age-related changes in expanded clonotypes were potentially confounded. Observed TCR beta diversity per million T cells fell roughly linearly with age, and a significant reduction was already apparent by age around 40. Since profiling was done on bulk unsorted PBMCs, naive and antigen-experienced compartments could not be conclusively compared. There was a strong correlation between observed TCR beta diversity and the percentage of naive T cells measured by flow cytometry.

This sample also belongs to another study, concerning T cells of mothers and their children. As that second study puts it: Nine systemically healthy Caucasian individuals, comprising three mothers and their six children, were included as donors. cDNA synthesis used all of the extracted RNA, with approximately 1.4 ug of RNA in each 15 ul reaction. In the second PCR, the M1S primer added sample barcodes and 2-4 random nucleotides. Over 8 million TCR beta CDR3 reads were obtained for each mother, and some 3 million reads were obtained for each child. In both related and unrelated pairs, thymic selection shapes the output of TCR recombination in a similar way, with inherited differences having only a minor effect. Normalized repertoire overlap was always slightly but never significantly higher in related than unrelated mother-child pairs. With a sensitivity of approximately 96 clones per million clonotypes, no persistent microchimeric T cell clones were detected. The study used deep NGS to compare TCR beta repertoires of mothers and children, seeking features distinguishing related mother-child pairs from unrelated individuals. Mothers averaged roughly 40 +/- 4 years of age and children averaged about 10 +/- 4 years. After adapter ligation was performed with NEBNext reagents, the libraries were sequenced on an Illumina HiSeq 2000 with 100+100 nt paired-end reads. To prevent cross-contamination, the mother and child libraries were prepared a month apart and were sequenced in separate runs. Each donor had between roughly 450,000 and 2,300,000 distinct TCR beta clonotypes identified. Naive TCR beta clonotypes were estimated from low-frequency clonotypes matched to each donor's FACS-determined naive share, without sorting.

The origin of this receptor is a boy between 5 and 17 years old in good health. Source material: blood. The rearrangement joined TRBV18 to TRBJ1-1; 10 bases in the junction line up with TRBD1. The DNA sequence is TGTGCCAGCTCACCACCAGGACAGGGGGGACGGAACACTGAAGCTTTCTTT. It encodes CASSPPGQGGRNTEAFF.